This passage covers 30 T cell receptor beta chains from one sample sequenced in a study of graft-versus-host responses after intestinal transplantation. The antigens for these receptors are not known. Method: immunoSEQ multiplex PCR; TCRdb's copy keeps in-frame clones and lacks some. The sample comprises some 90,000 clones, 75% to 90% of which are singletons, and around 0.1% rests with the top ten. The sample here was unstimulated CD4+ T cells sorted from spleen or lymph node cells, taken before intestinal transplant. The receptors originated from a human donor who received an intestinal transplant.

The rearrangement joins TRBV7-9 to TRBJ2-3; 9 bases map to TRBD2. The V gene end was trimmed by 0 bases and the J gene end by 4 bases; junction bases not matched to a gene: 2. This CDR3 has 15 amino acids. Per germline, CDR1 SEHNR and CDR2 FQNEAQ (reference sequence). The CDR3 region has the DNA TGTGCCAGCAGCTTAGCGGGACTAGCTGCAGATACGCAGTATTTT. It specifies CASSLAGLAADTQYF.

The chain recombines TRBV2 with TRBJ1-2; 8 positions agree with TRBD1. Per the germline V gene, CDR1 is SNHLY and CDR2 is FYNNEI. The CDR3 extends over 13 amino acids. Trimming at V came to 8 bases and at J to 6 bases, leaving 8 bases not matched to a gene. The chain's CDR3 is CASRSSGGDGYTF. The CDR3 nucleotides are TGTGCCAGCCGCTCCTCAGGGGGCGATGGCTACACCTTC.

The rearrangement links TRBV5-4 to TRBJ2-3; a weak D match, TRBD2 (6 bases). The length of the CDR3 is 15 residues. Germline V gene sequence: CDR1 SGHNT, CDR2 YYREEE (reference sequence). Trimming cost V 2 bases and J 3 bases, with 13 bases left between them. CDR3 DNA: TGTGCCAGCAGCTTCGGGGGTCTGGGGACAGATACGCAGTATTTT. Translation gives CASSFGGLGTDTQYF.

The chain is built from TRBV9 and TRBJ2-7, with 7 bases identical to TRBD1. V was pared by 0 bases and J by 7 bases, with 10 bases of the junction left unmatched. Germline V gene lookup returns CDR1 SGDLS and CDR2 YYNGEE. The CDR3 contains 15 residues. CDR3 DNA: TGTGCCAGCAGCGTAGGATCAACAGGGGTGGGGGAGCAGTACTTC. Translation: CASSVGSTGVGEQYF.

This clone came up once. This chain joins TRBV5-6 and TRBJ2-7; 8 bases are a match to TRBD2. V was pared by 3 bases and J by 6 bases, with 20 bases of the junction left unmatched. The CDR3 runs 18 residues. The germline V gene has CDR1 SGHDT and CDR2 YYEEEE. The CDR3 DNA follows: TGTGCCAGCAGCTGGAGGGGCCCACCGGGACTAGATCGCTCCGAGCAGTACTTC. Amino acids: CASSWRGPPGLDRSEQYF. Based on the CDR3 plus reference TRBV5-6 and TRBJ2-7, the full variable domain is DAGVTQSPTHLIKTRGQQVTLRCSPKSGHDTVSWYQQALGQGPQFIFQYYEEEERQRGNFPDRFSGHQFPNYSSELNVNALLLGDSALYLCASSWRGPPGLDRSEQYFGPGTRLTVT.

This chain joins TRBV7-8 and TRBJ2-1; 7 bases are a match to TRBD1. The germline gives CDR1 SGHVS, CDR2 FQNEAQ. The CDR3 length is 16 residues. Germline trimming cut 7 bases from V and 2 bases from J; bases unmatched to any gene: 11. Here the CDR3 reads CASNHQGVPTYNEQFF. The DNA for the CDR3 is TGTGCCAGCAATCACCAGGGGGTTCCAACCTACAATGAGCAGTTCTTC.

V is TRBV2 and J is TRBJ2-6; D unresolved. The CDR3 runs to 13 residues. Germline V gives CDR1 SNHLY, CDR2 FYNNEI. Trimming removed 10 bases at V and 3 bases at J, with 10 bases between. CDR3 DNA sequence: TGTGCCACACGGTCAGGTGGGGCCAACGTCCTGACTTTC. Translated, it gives CATRSGGANVLTF.

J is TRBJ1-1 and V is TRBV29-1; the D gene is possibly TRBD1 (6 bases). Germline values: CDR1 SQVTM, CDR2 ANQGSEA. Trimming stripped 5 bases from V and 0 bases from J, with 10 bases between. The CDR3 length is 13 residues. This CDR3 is CSVYGQMNTEAFF. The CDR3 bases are TGCAGCGTTTATGGACAGATGAACACTGAAGCTTTCTTT.

Here the CDR3 DNA reads TGCGCCAGCAGCCAACTAGGGTACGAGCAGTACTTC. This codes for CASSQLGYEQYF. The chain carries TRBV5-1 and TRBJ2-7; D is perhaps TRBD2 (5 bases). The germline V gene encodes CDR1 SGHRS and CDR2 YFSETQ. The germline V and J ends were trimmed by 4 bases and 4 bases, with 9 bases remaining between them. This CDR3 has 12 amino acids.

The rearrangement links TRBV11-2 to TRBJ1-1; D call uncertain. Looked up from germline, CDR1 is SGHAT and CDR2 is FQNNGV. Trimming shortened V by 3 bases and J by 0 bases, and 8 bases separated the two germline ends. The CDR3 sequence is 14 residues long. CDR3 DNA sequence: TGTGCCAGCAGCTTGAGTCTGGTGAACACTGAAGCTTTCTTT. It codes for CASSLSLVNTEAFF.

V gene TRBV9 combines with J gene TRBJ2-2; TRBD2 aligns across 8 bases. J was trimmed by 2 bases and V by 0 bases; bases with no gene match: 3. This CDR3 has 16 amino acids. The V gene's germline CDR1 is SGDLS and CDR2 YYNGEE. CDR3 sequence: CASSVGAGGNTGELFF. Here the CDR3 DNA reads TGTGCCAGCAGCGTAGGGGCGGGGGGCAACACCGGGGAGCTGTTTTTT.

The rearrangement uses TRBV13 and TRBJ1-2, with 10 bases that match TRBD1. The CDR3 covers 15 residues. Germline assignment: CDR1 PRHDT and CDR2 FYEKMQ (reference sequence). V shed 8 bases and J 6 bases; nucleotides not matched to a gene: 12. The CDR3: CASRETGTGVDGYTF. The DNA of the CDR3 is TGTGCCAGCCGGGAGACGGGGACAGGGGTAGATGGCTACACCTTC.

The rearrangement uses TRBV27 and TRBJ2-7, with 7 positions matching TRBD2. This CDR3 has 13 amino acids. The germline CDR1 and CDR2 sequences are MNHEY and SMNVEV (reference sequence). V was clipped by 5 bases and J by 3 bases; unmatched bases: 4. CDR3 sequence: CASSGRAYYEQYF. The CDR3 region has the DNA TGTGCCAGCAGTGGGAGGGCCTACTACGAGCAGTACTTC.

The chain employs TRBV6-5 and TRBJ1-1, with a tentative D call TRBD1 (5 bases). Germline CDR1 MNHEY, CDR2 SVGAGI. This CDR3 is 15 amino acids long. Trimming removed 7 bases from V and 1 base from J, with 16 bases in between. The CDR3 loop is CASTSGGTSNTEAFF. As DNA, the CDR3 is TGTGCCAGCACAAGCGGGGGAACCTCGAACACTGAAGCTTTCTTT.

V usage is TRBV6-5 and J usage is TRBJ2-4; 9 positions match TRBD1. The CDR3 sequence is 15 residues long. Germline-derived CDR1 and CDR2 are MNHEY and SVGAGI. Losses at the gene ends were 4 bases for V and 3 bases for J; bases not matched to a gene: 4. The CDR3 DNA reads TGTGCCAGCAGTTTGGGACAGGGAGGCAAAAACATTCAGTACTTC. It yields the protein CASSLGQGGKNIQYF.

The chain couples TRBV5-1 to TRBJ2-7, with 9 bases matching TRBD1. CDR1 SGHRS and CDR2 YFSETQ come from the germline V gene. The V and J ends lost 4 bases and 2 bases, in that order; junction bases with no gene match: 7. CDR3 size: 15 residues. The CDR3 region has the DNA TGCGCCAGCAGCACTGGGACAGGGAACCCCTACGAGCAGTACTTC. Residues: CASSTGTGNPYEQYF.

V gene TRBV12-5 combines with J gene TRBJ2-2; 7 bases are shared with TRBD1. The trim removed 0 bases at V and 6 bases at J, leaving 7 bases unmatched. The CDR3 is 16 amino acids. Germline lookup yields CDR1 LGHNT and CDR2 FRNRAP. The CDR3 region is CASGLVLGQVPGELFF. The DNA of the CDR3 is TGTGCTAGTGGTTTGGTCCTCGGACAGGTGCCCGGGGAGCTGTTTTTT.

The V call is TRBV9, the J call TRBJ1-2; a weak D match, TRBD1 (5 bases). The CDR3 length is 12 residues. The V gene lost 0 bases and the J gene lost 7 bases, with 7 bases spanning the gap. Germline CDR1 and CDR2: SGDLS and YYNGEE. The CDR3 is CASSVGGAGYTF. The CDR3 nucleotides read TGTGCCAGCAGCGTAGGCGGGGCTGGCTACACCTTC.

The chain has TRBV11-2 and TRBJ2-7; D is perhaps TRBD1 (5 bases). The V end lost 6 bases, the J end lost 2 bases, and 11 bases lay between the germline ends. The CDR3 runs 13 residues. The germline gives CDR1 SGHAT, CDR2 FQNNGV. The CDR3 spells CASSFGATYEQYF. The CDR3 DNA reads TGTGCCAGCAGTTTTGGGGCGACCTACGAGCAGTACTTC.

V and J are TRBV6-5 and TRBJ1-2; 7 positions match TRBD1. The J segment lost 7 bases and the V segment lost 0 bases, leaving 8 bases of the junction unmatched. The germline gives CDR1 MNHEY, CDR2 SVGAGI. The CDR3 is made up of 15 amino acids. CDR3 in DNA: TGTGCCAGCAGTTACTCGGACAGGTCGAATTTTGGCTACACCTTC. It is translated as CASSYSDRSNFGYTF.

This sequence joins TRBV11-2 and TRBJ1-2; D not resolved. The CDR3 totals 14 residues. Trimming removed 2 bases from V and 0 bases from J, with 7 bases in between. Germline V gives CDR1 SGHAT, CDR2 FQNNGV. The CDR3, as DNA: TGTGCCAGCAGCTTAAGTGGCACTAACTATGGCTACACCTTC. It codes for CASSLSGTNYGYTF.

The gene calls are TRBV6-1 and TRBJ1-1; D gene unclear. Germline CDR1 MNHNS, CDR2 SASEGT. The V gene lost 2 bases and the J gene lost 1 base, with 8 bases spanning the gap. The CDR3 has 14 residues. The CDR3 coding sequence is TGTGCCAGCAGTGAATTCGAGGGGAACACTGAAGCTTTCTTT. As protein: CASSEFEGNTEAFF.

The CDR3, as DNA: TGTGCCAGCAGCCCAGGGGCCGGGTTTTCCGGGGAGCTGTTTTTT. Protein: CASSPGAGFSGELFF. The chain employs TRBV9 and TRBJ2-2; D may be TRBD1 (6 bases). Per germline, CDR1 SGDLS and CDR2 YYNGEE. Trimming pared 4 bases from V and 6 bases from J, leaving 16 bases between. The CDR3 extends over 15 amino acids.

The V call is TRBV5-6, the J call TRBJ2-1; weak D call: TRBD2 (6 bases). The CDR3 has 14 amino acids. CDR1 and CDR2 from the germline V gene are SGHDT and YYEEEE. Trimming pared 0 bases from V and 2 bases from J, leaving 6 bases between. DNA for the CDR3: TGTGCCAGCAGCTTGGCGGGGGCCTACAATGAGCAGTTCTTC. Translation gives CASSLAGAYNEQFF.

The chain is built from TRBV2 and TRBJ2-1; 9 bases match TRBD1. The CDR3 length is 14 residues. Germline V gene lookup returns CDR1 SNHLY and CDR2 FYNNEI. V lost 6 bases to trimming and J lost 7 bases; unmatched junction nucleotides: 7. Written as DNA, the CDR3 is TGTGCCAGCAGGAGGACAGGGGAAGGGAATGAGCAGTTCTTC. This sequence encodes CASRRTGEGNEQFF.

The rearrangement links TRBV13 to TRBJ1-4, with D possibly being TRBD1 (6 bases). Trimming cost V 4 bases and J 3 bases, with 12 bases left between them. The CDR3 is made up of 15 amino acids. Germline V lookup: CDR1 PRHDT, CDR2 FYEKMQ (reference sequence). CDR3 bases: TGTGCCAGCAGCTCTGGGGGGGCGGCTAATGAAAAACTGTTTTTT. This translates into CASSSGGAANEKLFF.

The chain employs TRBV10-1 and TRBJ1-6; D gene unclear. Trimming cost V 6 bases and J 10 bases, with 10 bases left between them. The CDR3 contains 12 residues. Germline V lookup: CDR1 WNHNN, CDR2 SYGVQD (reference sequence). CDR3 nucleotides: TGCGCCAGCAGCGAGACCGGGTCACCCCTCCACTTT. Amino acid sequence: CASSETGSPLHF.

CDR3 DNA: TGTGCCAGCAGCTTAAGCTCGGTCTTTGCCGGGGGCATTCAGTACTTC. Encoded protein: CASSLSSVFAGGIQYF. The genes are TRBV7-3 and TRBJ2-4, with D possibly being TRBD2 (6 bases). V lost 1 base and J 9 bases, leaving 19 bases between the germline ends. CDR1 is SGHTA, CDR2 FQGTGA, per germline. This CDR3 has 16 residues.

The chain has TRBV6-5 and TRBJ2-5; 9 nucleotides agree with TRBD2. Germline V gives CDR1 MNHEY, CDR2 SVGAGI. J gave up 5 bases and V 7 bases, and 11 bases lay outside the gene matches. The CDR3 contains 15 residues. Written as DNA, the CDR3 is TGTGCCAGCAAGGCGGCGGGGGGGCGTAGGGAGACCCAGTACTTC. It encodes CASKAAGGRRETQYF.

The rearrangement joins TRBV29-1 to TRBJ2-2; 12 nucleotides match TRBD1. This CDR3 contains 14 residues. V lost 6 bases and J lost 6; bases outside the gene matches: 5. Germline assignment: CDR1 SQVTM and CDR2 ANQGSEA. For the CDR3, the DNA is TGCAGCGTCTCCCGGGACAGGGGGCCCGGGGAGCTGTTTTTT. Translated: CSVSRDRGPGELFF.